The present entry profiles one TCR beta chain with its context. Antigen unknown. Profiling relied on immunoSEQ multiplex PCR, and the TCRdb table lists in-frame clones only, not all of them. This sample has around 30,000 clones, with around 83% found just once. The data are from a study of OX40 agonist ivuxolimab in advanced cancers. Points from the study as a whole: Partly responding patients at 0.1-3.0 mg/kg showed some of the smallest clonal expansion. Low normalized T-cell clonal expansion was additionally recorded for some nonresponders. Both CD4+ and CD8+ T cell populations in blood had undergone clonal expansion by week 6 at 0.1 to 3.0 mg/kg.

The source is an adult with an advanced solid tumor such as melanoma, head and neck, liver or kidney cancer. The sample consisted of CD4+ or CD8+ T cells sorted from blood, taken in a trial of the OX40 agonist ivuxolimab.

The CDR3 region has the DNA TGTGCCAGCAGCCCTATTGGGAGCTCCTACAATGAGCAGTTCTTC. This sequence encodes CASSPIGSSYNEQFF. The rearrangement uses TRBV7-3 and TRBJ2-1; tentative D call: TRBD2 (5 bases). This CDR3 is built from 15 residues. Germline assignment: CDR1 SGHTA and CDR2 FQGTGA. Trimming took off 5 bases at V and 0 bases at J, with 11 bases between the two ends.